This T cell receptor beta chain was retrieved from a study of T cell responses to AZD1222 COVID-19 vaccine. Study outcomes and limitations: Just a handful of people given AZD1222 tested seropositive at baseline.

About this clone itself: Its target is not known.

Assay used: immunoSEQ multiplex PCR; TCRdb lists only in-frame clones, some missing. The data hold 120,000 to 150,000 clones, with around 83% observed a single time. The receptor was isolated from an adult who received the AZD1222 COVID-19 vaccine. Specimen: peripheral blood, collected 28 days after the second AZD1222 dose.

The CDR3 DNA sequence: TGTGCTAGTGTGTGGTACGGGAGTGGGTCCTACGAGCAGTACTTC. Translation: CASVWYGSGSYEQYF. V usage is TRBV12-5 and J usage is TRBJ2-7; TRBD2 is a possible D gene (6 bases). Trimming stripped 7 bases from V and 1 base from J, with 17 bases between. CDR3 size: 15 residues. In germline, CDR1 is LGHNT, CDR2 FRNRAP.